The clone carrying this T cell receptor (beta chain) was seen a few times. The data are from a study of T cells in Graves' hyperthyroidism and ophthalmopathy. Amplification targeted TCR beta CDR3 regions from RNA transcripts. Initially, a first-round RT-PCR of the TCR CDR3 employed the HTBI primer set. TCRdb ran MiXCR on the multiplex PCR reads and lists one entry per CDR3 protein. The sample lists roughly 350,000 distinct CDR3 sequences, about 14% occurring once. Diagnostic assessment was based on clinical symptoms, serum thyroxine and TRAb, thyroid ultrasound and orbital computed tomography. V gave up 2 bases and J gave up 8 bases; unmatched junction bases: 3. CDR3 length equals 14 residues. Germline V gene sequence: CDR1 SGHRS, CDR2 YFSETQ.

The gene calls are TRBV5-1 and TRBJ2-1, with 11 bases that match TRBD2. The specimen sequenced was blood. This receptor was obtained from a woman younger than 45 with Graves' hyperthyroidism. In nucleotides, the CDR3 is TGCGCCAGCAGCTTAACTAGCGGGGGCTATGAGCAGTTCTTC. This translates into CASSLTSGGYEQFF.